This record looks at one T cell receptor beta chain sequence and its context. This entry is derived from a study of control samples from healthy donors and cancer patients. From germline, CDR1 is LNHDA and CDR2 SQIVND (reference sequence). V lost 0 bases and J 8 bases, leaving 10 bases between the germline ends. The CDR3 extends over 13 amino acids. The data were produced by immunoSEQ multiplex PCR, yet TCRdb's version contains in-frame clones alone and is incomplete. This table has 150,000 or so clones, approximately 96% appearing once. This TCR was recovered from a middle-aged man in good health. J is TRBJ1-1 and V is TRBV19; D gene uncertain. The source material was blood. Here the CDR3 DNA reads TGTGCCAGTAGTATAGATTGGGCGGTCGAAGCTTTCTTT. It is translated as CASSIDWAVEAFF. Drawing the rest from reference TRBV19 and TRBJ1-1, the complete variable domain is DGGITQSPKYLFRKEGQNVTLSCEQNLNHDAMYWYRQDPGQGLRLIYYSQIVNDFQKGDIAEGYSVSREKKESFPLTVTSAQKNPTAFYLCASSIDWAVEAFFGQGTRLTVV.